This is a list of T cell receptor beta chains from one sample in a study of post-analysis software for immune sequencing data. Via MiXCR, TCRdb re-called the PCR reads, giving one row per CDR3 protein. The sample lists some 690,000 distinct CDR3 sequences; approximately 30% were seen once. Sequenced: blood. The receptors derive from a girl aged 10-17 years with multiple sclerosis. Each CDR3 is given with its conserved first and last residue. A D gene is named only where the DNA matches it firmly. Not all rows give a size; the values are once, few, many and, for expanded clones, a class.

D	size	V	J	DNA	CDR3
-	many	TRBV6-1	TRBJ1-5	TGTGCCAGCAGTGAAATCGGGGCTAGCAATCAGCCCCAGCATTTT	CASSEIGASNQPQHF
-	few	TRBV20-1	TRBJ2-7	TGCAGTGCTAGAGGGACCTTGAGCTCCTACGAGCAGTACTTC	CSARGTLSSYEQYF
-	-	TRBV10-3	TRBJ2-2	TGTGCCATCATGTCGGCTACCTCGAACACCGGGGAGCTGTTTTTT	CAIMSATSNTGELFF
-	-	TRBV7-9	TRBJ2-2	TGTGCCAGCATCCGCGGGGAGCTGTTTTTT	CASIRGELFF
TRBD2	-	TRBV4-1	TRBJ2-3	TGCGCCAGCAGCCCCGTAGCGGGGAACACAGATACGCAGTATTTT	CASSPVAGNTDTQYF
TRBD2	many	TRBV29-1	TRBJ2-4	TGCAGCGTTGAAAAGTTAGGACTAGCGGGAGGAGTAGCCAAAAACATTCAGTACTTC	CSVEKLGLAGGVAKNIQYF
-	few	TRBV20-1	TRBJ2-5	TGCAGTGCCCACATCCGGGACTTCCCAAACCAGGGAGAGACCCAGTACTTC	CSAHIRDFPNQGETQYF
-	-	TRBV7-2	TRBJ2-7	TGTGCCAGCAGCCCGGGGGCGGGTAGGACCTACGAGCAGTACTTC	CASSPGAGRTYEQYF
TRBD1	-	TRBV10-3	TRBJ2-5	TGTGCCGTCGCAGGGACAGATGGCGAGACCCAGTACTTC	CAVAGTDGETQYF
TRBD2	few	TRBV10-3	TRBJ2-3	TGTGCCATCAGTGAATCCGTCGGACTAGCGGGAGCTCCAGATACGCAGTATTTT	CAISESVGLAGAPDTQYF
TRBD1	-	TRBV6-5	TRBJ2-2	TGTGCCAGCAGTTACGGGACGACAGGGACCGGGGAGCTGTTTTTT	CASSYGTTGTGELFF
-	-	TRBV20-1	TRBJ1-2	TGCAGTGCTAGAGAGGGGGCGGGGTATGGCTACACCTTC	CSAREGAGYGYTF
TRBD1	-	TRBV4-1	TRBJ1-5	TGCGCCAGCAGCCAGCCAGTCAGGGGGCGAGGGCAGCCCCAGCATTTT	CASSQPVRGRGQPQHF
TRBD2	-	TRBV5-6	TRBJ2-5	TGTGCCAGCAACTTAACCGGGGGGGAGACCCAGTACTTC	CASNLTGGETQYF
-	few	TRBV9	TRBJ1-1	TGTGCCAGCAGCCCGACCCCGGGGGGGGAGGCTGAAGCTTTCTTT	CASSPTPGGEAEAFF
TRBD1	few	TRBV7-8	TRBJ2-7	TGTGCCAGCAGCCCCCGGCGTGGACAGGGCTCCTACGAGCAGTACTTC	CASSPRRGQGSYEQYF
-	-	TRBV6-6	TRBJ2-3	TGTGCCAGCAGCCCCACGTGGGGGCCTACAGATACGCAGTATTTT	CASSPTWGPTDTQYF
-	once	TRBV9	TRBJ1-1	TGTGCCAGCAGCGTAGACCCCCACAGAGTGAACACTGAAGCTTTCTTT	CASSVDPHRVNTEAFF
-	few	TRBV27	TRBJ1-6	TGTGCCAGCAGTTTATCACAACGGGGCCTCGCCAGGGAGGTTTCACCCCTCCACTTT	CASSLSQRGLAREVSPLHF
-	few	TRBV6-5	TRBJ1-1	TGTGCCAGCAGTTACGGGTCGACTGAAGCTTTCTTT	CASSYGSTEAFF
TRBD1	few	TRBV10-3	TRBJ2-3	TGTGCCACCCGGGACAGGGTCAATAGCACAGATACGCAGTATTTT	CATRDRVNSTDTQYF
-	-	TRBV6-6	TRBJ1-2	TGTGCCAGCAGTTACGGGGGGAAGAGTTATGGCTACACCTTC	CASSYGGKSYGYTF
-	few	TRBV27	TRBJ1-5	TGTGCCAGCAGTCCCCGACAGGCTAATAGCAATCAGCCCCAGCATTTT	CASSPRQANSNQPQHF
TRBD2	few	TRBV24-1	TRBJ2-3	TGTGCCACCGGCGGTCTAGCGGGAGCTGTAGATACGCAGTATTTT	CATGGLAGAVDTQYF
TRBD2	-	TRBV6-5	TRBJ2-3	TGTGCCAGCAGTTATGGGGGAGGGCCGTCGGCAGATACGCAGTATTTT	CASSYGGGPSADTQYF
-	few	TRBV10-3	TRBJ2-5	TGTGCCATCGGCGCAGGGAAAAGCCAAGAGACCCAGTACTTC	CAIGAGKSQETQYF
-	-	TRBV20-1	TRBJ2-5	TGCAGTGCTGCGCTCGACAGTACGGCCGAAGAGACCCAGTACTTC	CSAALDSTAEETQYF
TRBD1	-	TRBV7-2	TRBJ1-1	TGTGCCAGCAGCTTATCAGGGGGCATGAACACTGAAGCTTTCTTT	CASSLSGGMNTEAFF
-	-	TRBV28	TRBJ2-5	TGTGCCAGCAGGCGAAGAAGTATAGAGACCCAGTACTTC	CASRRRSIETQYF
TRBD1	few	TRBV15	TRBJ1-1	TGTGCCACCAGCAGAGACTACCAGGGGGGCACTGAAGCTTTCTTT	CATSRDYQGGTEAFF
TRBD1	few	TRBV12-3/TRBV12-4	TRBJ2-3	TGTGCCAGCAACAAAAGACAGGGAATGAGCACAGATACGCAGTATTTT	CASNKRQGMSTDTQYF
-	many	TRBV29-1	TRBJ2-7	TGCAGCGCCGGTGCCCCGGGACACCTGGAGCAGTACTTC	CSAGAPGHLEQYF
-	once	TRBV7-2	TRBJ1-1	TGTGCCGGCAGCATAAGGTCCAGGGTTGATTTTTGGACTGAAGCTTTCTTT	CAGSIRSRVDFWTEAFF
-	few	TRBV29-1	TRBJ1-1	TGCAGCGTTGGGAATGATTTAGCTGAAGCTTTCTTT	CSVGNDLAEAFF
-	-	TRBV21-1	TRBJ2-6	TGTGCCAGCAGGATACAGGGGGCGCTCCCTGGGGCCAACGTCCTGACTTTC	CASRIQGALPGANVLTF
-	-	TRBV5-8	TRBJ2-1	TGTGCCAGCAGCTTGTCCCAGAGCAATGAGCAGTTCTTC	CASSLSQSNEQFF
-	-	TRBV20-1	TRBJ2-4	TGCAGTCCCCCCCCGGGGGCGGCCAAAAACACTCAGTACTTC	CSPPPGAAKNTQYF
-	few	TRBV7-9	TRBJ2-2	TGTGCCAGCAACCTCCCTCCCCGGGAGCTGTTTTTT	CASNLPPRELFF
TRBD1	-	TRBV28	TRBJ1-5	TGTGCCAGCAGTCGGGGACAGCCCAATCAGCCCCAGCATTTT	CASSRGQPNQPQHF
TRBD1	many	TRBV11-2	TRBJ2-7	TGTGCCAGCAGCTTAGAGGGGACAGGACCCTACGAGCAGTACTTC	CASSLEGTGPYEQYF
TRBD2	few	TRBV10-3	TRBJ2-5	TGTGCCATCAGTGGGACTAGCGGGAGGTCGGGGGAGACCCAGTACTTC	CAISGTSGRSGETQYF
TRBD1	once	TRBV20-1	TRBJ1-2	TGCAGTGCTAGAGACGGGACAGGGGGATCCTATGGCTACACCTTC	CSARDGTGGSYGYTF
-	-	TRBV29-1	TRBJ2-5	TGCACCGCAGGGGAGGAGACCCAGTGCTTC	CTAGEETQCF
TRBD1	few	TRBV5-1	TRBJ2-7	TGCGCCAGCAGCTTGCCGGGACAGTGGTACGAGCAGTACTTC	CASSLPGQWYEQYF
-	many	TRBV27	TRBJ2-7	TGTGCCAGCAGTTTAGGGAGGCGGTACGAGCAGTACTTC	CASSLGRRYEQYF
-	few	TRBV7-9	TRBJ2-7	TGTGCCAGCAGCTTTGTACAGGTGTACGAGCAGTACTTC	CASSFVQVYEQYF
TRBD2	-	TRBV29-1	TRBJ2-1	TGCAGCGTTGAAGATCGGGTTAGCGGGAGCTCCTACAATGAGCAGTTCTTC	CSVEDRVSGSSYNEQFF